Shown below are 7 T cell receptor beta chains from a single sample sequenced in a study of blood T cells in healthy people across ages. Together with a sample-barcoded 5' primer, a J-beta primer mix was included in a second PCR lasting roughly 6 to 12 cycles. MiXCR, applied by TCRdb to the 5' RACE reads, yields one record per CDR3 protein. This table holds 2 million or so distinct CDR3 sequences, about 49% found once. The sample taken for sequencing was blood. The receptors originated from a woman aged 35 to 49 in good health.

In this sample, this clonotype turned up a few times. The rearrangement uses TRBV7-9 and TRBJ2-5; 8 bases match TRBD2. The J segment lost 5 bases and the V segment lost 1 base, leaving 6 bases of the junction unmatched. Germline-derived CDR1 and CDR2 are SEHNR and FQNEAQ (reference sequence). This CDR3 has 15 amino acids. The CDR3 spells CASSLDSRGGETQYF. The DNA of the CDR3 is TGTGCCAGCAGCTTAGACTCACGGGGGGGCGAGACCCAGTACTTC.

This clonotype was detected a few times. This chain links TRBV7-2 with TRBJ1-6, with TRBD1 matching 7 bases. Trimming took 3 bases from V and 7 from J; bases not matched to a gene: 3. Per the germline V gene, CDR1 is SGHTA and CDR2 is FQGNSA. The length of the CDR3 is 14 residues. The DNA for the CDR3 is TGTGCCAGCAGCTTTCGGGACAGAAATTCACCCCTCCACTTT. Translation: CASSFRDRNSPLHF.

The chain joins TRBV5-1 to TRBJ2-7; 8 positions match TRBD1. CDR1 and CDR2 from the germline V gene are SGHRS and YFSETQ. The CDR3 sequence is 15 residues long. V shed 4 bases and J 6 bases; nucleotides not matched to a gene: 12. CDR3 DNA: TGCGCCAGCAGCGACCGGACAGGGACTTTGCGCGAGCAGTACTTC. Protein product: CASSDRTGTLREQYF.

This clonotype was observed a handful of times. The rearrangement uses TRBV2 and TRBJ2-5; 8 positions match TRBD2. The germline gives CDR1 SNHLY, CDR2 FYNNEI. CDR3 length: 12 residues. V was clipped by 11 bases and J by 4 bases; unmatched bases: 6. The CDR3 reads CAGAGVGETQYF. CDR3 DNA sequence: TGTGCCGGAGCGGGGGTGGGAGAGACCCAGTACTTC.

This clonotype was counted a few times. The chain links TRBV6-2 or TRBV6-3 to TRBJ2-3; 7 bases fit TRBD1. The CDR3 spans 16 residues. In germline, CDR1 is MNHEY, CDR2 SVGEGT. The J segment lost 0 bases and the V segment lost 6 bases, leaving 9 bases of the junction unmatched. CDR3 region: CASSRQLQGSTDTQYF. The CDR3 DNA follows: TGTGCCAGCAGCCGCCAATTACAGGGGAGCACAGATACGCAGTATTTT.

This rearrangement joins TRBV14 to TRBJ2-1; D is perhaps TRBD2 (5 bases). Germline V CDR1 and CDR2: SGHDN, FVKESK. V was clipped by 4 bases and J by 0 bases, with 16 bases between them. This CDR3 region has 17 residues. CDR3 region: CASSLSLATSSYNEQFF. The CDR3 nucleotides read TGTGCCAGCAGCCTAAGCCTAGCTACCAGCTCCTACAATGAGCAGTTCTTC.

The V and J genes are TRBV4-3 and TRBJ1-1; 8 nucleotides agree with TRBD1. Losses at the gene ends were 3 bases for V and 0 bases for J; bases not matched to a gene: 6. The germline CDR1 and CDR2 sequences are LGHNA and YSLEER. The CDR3 totals 16 residues. In nucleotides, the CDR3 is TGCGCCAGCAGCCACGATTGGGACAGGATGAACACTGAAGCTTTCTTT. Translated: CASSHDWDRMNTEAFF.